These T cell receptor beta chains were read from a single sample in a study of shared clonotypes between healthy human individuals. Assay: immunoSEQ multiplex PCR; the TCRdb copy retains only in-frame clones and omits some. The data hold around 2.5 million clones, with under 95% observed a single time. The sample was naive CD4+ T cells from PBMCs. Receptors originate from a man between 18 and 35 years old in good health. Some clones in this sample may be carry-over from other donors' samples. Both conserved end residues are part of each CDR3. Fields, in order: J gene, V gene, clone size, D gene, CDR3 DNA, CDR3 protein. D genes are given only for firm matches. Only some rows state a clone size, as once, few, many or a class for expanded clones.

TRBJ2-2 TRBV5-1 - TRBD2 TGCGCCAGCAGCTTGTGGCTAGCGGGAGGCACCGGGGAGCTGTTTTTT CASSLWLAGGTGELFF
TRBJ2-5 TRBV11-2 - - TGTGCCAGCAGCTTAGTAGGTGGGATGGAGACCCAGTACTTC CASSLVGGMETQYF
TRBJ2-5 TRBV9 once - TGTGCCAGCAGCGTAGGCCGGGACAATTTGGGAGAGACCCAGTACTTC CASSVGRDNLGETQYF
TRBJ1-2 TRBV5-6 - - TGTGCCAGCAGCCTTCCCGGCGACAGGCCCAACTATGGCTACACCTTC CASSLPGDRPNYGYTF
TRBJ1-2 TRBV7-8 - TRBD1 TGTGCCAGCAGCTCCAAGGTGACCGGGACAGGGACCCATGGCTACACCTTC CASSSKVTGTGTHGYTF
TRBJ2-7 TRBV7-9 - - TGTGCCAGCAGTCGTGCTATTGGGGAGCAGTACTTC CASSRAIGEQYF
TRBJ2-7 TRBV28 - - TGTGCCAGCAGCTTGGGCCCCCGCTCCGAGCAGTACTTC CASSLGPRSEQYF
TRBJ2-3 TRBV30 - - TGTGCCTGGAGTGTAATAGGCATCCGCACAGATACGCAGTATTTT CAWSVIGIRTDTQYF
TRBJ2-4 TRBV7-2 - TRBD2 TGTGCCAGCAACAGAGGACTAGCGGGAGGGCCGGACATTCAGTACTTC CASNRGLAGGPDIQYF
TRBJ1-1 TRBV18 - - TGTGCCAGCTCCCTTGCCTGGGGCGAGACTGAAGCTTTCTTT CASSLAWGETEAFF
TRBJ2-2 TRBV5-4 - - TGTGCCAGCAGCGTACGCGGGGAGCTGTTTTTT CASSVRGELFF
TRBJ2-1 TRBV7-6 once - TGTGCCAGCAGCTTGAGGACAACGCCCAGTGAGCAGTTCTTC CASSLRTTPSEQFF
TRBJ1-4 TRBV6-6 - - TGTGCCAGCAGTCAGGGACGGCCGGAGTATGAAAAACTGTTTTTT CASSQGRPEYEKLFF
TRBJ1-1 TRBV11-2 once - TGTGCCAGTGGGAGGGAGGGCCGATTCACTGAAGCTTTCTTT CASGREGRFTEAFF
TRBJ2-1 TRBV9 few - TGTGCCAGCAGCGTAACCTCCTACAATGAGCAGTTCTTC CASSVTSYNEQFF
TRBJ2-7 TRBV18 - TRBD2 TGTGCCAGCTCGCCGCAGACTAGCGGAGTCTCCTACGAGCAGTACTTC CASSPQTSGVSYEQYF
TRBJ2-1 TRBV7-2 - - TGTGCCAGCAGCTTAGCGGGGGTCTCCTACAATGAGCAGTTCTTC CASSLAGVSYNEQFF
TRBJ1-2 TRBV18 - - TGTGCCAGCTCACCACCGACATACACTAACTATGGCTACACCTTC CASSPPTYTNYGYTF
TRBJ1-6 TRBV28 - - TGTGCCAGCAGTTCGGCGGGGGCTAATTCACCCCTCCACTTT CASSSAGANSPLHF
TRBJ1-4 TRBV6-6 - - TGTGCCAGCAGACCGACAGGCGCTAATGAAAAACTGTTTTTT CASRPTGANEKLFF
TRBJ2-2 TRBV2 - - TGTGCCGGACGGGTCGAAGTCAACACCGGGGAGCTGTTTTTT CAGRVEVNTGELFF
TRBJ2-1 TRBV6-7 - TRBD2 TGTGCCAGCAGTTACTATGGGACTAGCGGGGTCTACAATGAGCAGTTCTTC CASSYYGTSGVYNEQFF
TRBJ2-4 TRBV7-2 - - TGTGCCAGCAGCTCGAGACTAGCCAAAAACATTCAGTACTTC CASSSRLAKNIQYF
TRBJ1-5 TRBV7-8 - - TGTGCCAGCAGCGCTATGGACGGCAAGGCCCAATATAGCAATCAGCCCCAGCATTTT CASSAMDGKAQYSNQPQHF
TRBJ1-2 TRBV28 - - TGTGCCAGCAGTTCGGTGGGGCGAGGCTACACCTTC CASSSVGRGYTF
TRBJ1-1 TRBV7-2 - - TGTGCCAGCAGCTTAGGGAGGATGAACACTGAAGCTTTCTTT CASSLGRMNTEAFF
TRBJ2-3 TRBV18 - - TGTGCCAGCTCACCACCGAGGGGCAGGGCAAGCACAGATACGCAGTATTTT CASSPPRGRASTDTQYF
TRBJ2-2 TRBV9 - - TGTGCCAGCAAAGGACAGTCGAACACCGGGGAGCTGTTTTTT CASKGQSNTGELFF
TRBJ2-1 TRBV30 - - TGTGCCTGGAGTGTAGCGGGCGGGGCCTACAATGAGCAGTTCTTC CAWSVAGGAYNEQFF
TRBJ1-3 TRBV28 - TRBD1 TGTGCCAGCAGGCGACAGGGGCCCGGAAACACCATATATTTT CASRRQGPGNTIYF
TRBJ1-3 TRBV30 - - TGTGCCTGGAGTGTAGACGGAAACACCATATATTTT CAWSVDGNTIYF